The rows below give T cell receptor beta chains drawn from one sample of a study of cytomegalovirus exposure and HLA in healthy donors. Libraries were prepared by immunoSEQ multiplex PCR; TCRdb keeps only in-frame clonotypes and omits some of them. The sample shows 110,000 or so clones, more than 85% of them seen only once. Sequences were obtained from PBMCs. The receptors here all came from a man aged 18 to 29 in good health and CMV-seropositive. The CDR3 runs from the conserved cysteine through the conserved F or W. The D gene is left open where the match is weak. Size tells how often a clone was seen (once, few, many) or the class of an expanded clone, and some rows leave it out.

DNA: TGTGCCAGCAGCTTGGAAGTGATGCGGGGACCCCTCCACTTT; CDR3: CASSLEVMRGPLHF; size: .; J: TRBJ1-6; V: TRBV5-4; D: .
DNA: TGTGCCAGCAGCTCCCAGCGTATGAACACTGAAGCTTTCTTT; CDR3: CASSSQRMNTEAFF; size: .; J: TRBJ1-1; V: TRBV7-2; D: .
DNA: TGTGCCAGCAGCGTGACAGGGGTCTATGGCTACACCTTC; CDR3: CASSVTGVYGYTF; size: .; J: TRBJ1-2; V: TRBV9; D: TRBD1
DNA: TGTGCCAGCAGCGGTCCCCCGACAGGGGGAACAGAGACCCAGTACTTC; CDR3: CASSGPPTGGTETQYF; size: .; J: TRBJ2-5; V: TRBV9; D: TRBD1
DNA: TGTGCCAGCAGATCTACGACAGTCACCGGGGAGCTGTTTTTT; CDR3: CASRSTTVTGELFF; size: .; J: TRBJ2-2; V: TRBV6-1; D: .
DNA: TGTGCCAGCAGCTTAGAACTAGCGGGGGCCCAGTACTTC; CDR3: CASSLELAGAQYF; size: once; J: TRBJ2-5; V: TRBV7-2; D: TRBD2
DNA: TGTGCCAGCAGCGTAGAACAGGGGGCTGGGTCACCCCTCCACTTT; CDR3: CASSVEQGAGSPLHF; size: once; J: TRBJ1-6; V: TRBV9; D: TRBD1
DNA: TGTGCCAGCAGCTTAGGGGGACTCCAAACGGATACGCAGTATTTT; CDR3: CASSLGGLQTDTQYF; size: .; J: TRBJ2-3; V: TRBV11-2; D: .
DNA: TGTGCCAGCAGCCCTTGGACGGGGGGAAACACCATATATTTT; CDR3: CASSPWTGGNTIYF; size: .; J: TRBJ1-3; V: TRBV7-9; D: .
DNA: TGTGCCAGCTCAGAAGTCGGACAGGCGGACTATGGCTACACCTTC; CDR3: CASSEVGQADYGYTF; size: .; J: TRBJ1-2; V: TRBV18; D: TRBD1
DNA: TGTGCCAGCAGCTTAGTACGGTTCTACGAGCAGTACTTC; CDR3: CASSLVRFYEQYF; size: .; J: TRBJ2-7; V: TRBV11-2; D: .
DNA: TGTGCCAGCAGCTACGGGACTAGCTACACAGATACGCAGTATTTT; CDR3: CASSYGTSYTDTQYF; size: many; J: TRBJ2-3; V: TRBV6-5; D: TRBD2
DNA: TGTGCCAGCAGTCGGACGGGCAGGGGGTATGCTGGCAATCAGCCCCAGCATTTT; CDR3: CASSRTGRGYAGNQPQHF; size: .; J: TRBJ1-5; V: TRBV27; D: TRBD1
DNA: TGTGCCAGCAGTTATCTAGCGGGGGGTCAAGAGACCCAGTACTTC; CDR3: CASSYLAGGQETQYF; size: .; J: TRBJ2-5; V: TRBV6-5; D: TRBD2
DNA: TGTGCCAGCAGTGAAAGGACAGGGTATTTCGCCTACGAGCAGTACTTC; CDR3: CASSERTGYFAYEQYF; size: .; J: TRBJ2-7; V: TRBV6-1; D: TRBD1
DNA: TGTGCCAGCAGTCCCGCGGGAGGGGTCTATGGCTACACCTTC; CDR3: CASSPAGGVYGYTF; size: .; J: TRBJ1-2; V: TRBV2; D: .
DNA: TGCGCCAGCAGCTCCTACGGACAGGGGAGGACAGATACGCAGTATTTT; CDR3: CASSSYGQGRTDTQYF; size: .; J: TRBJ2-3; V: TRBV5-1; D: TRBD1
DNA: TGTGCCAGCAGCTTATCCGTTCTGAGCTCTGGAAACACCATATATTTT; CDR3: CASSLSVLSSGNTIYF; size: .; J: TRBJ1-3; V: TRBV11-2; D: .
DNA: TGTGCCAGTAGCCCTCTCGGAGGGGACAGGTCCTACGAGCAGTACTTC; CDR3: CASSPLGGDRSYEQYF; size: .; J: TRBJ2-7; V: TRBV19; D: TRBD1
DNA: TGTGCCAGCAGTTATTTACAGGGTCATCAGCCCCAGCATTTT; CDR3: CASSYLQGHQPQHF; size: .; J: TRBJ1-5; V: TRBV6-5; D: .
DNA: TGTGCCATCAGTCAAGGGGCCGACACTGAAGCTTTCTTT; CDR3: CAISQGADTEAFF; size: .; J: TRBJ1-1; V: TRBV10-3; D: .
DNA: TGTGCCAGCAGCGCACCGGGACAGGGGTGGCAGAATGGCTACACCTTC; CDR3: CASSAPGQGWQNGYTF; size: .; J: TRBJ1-2; V: TRBV9; D: TRBD1
DNA: TGCGCCAGCAGCCGCCGGGACAGGAGGGAGACCCAGTACTTC; CDR3: CASSRRDRRETQYF; size: .; J: TRBJ2-5; V: TRBV4-3; D: TRBD1
DNA: TGTGCCAGCAGCTTAGGAGTTCCCAGTGGGGCACACTATGGCTACACCTTC; CDR3: CASSLGVPSGAHYGYTF; size: .; J: TRBJ1-2; V: TRBV13; D: .
DNA: TGTGCCAGCAGCTTAGGGAGGGGAGCAGGATCCTACGAGCAGTACTTC; CDR3: CASSLGRGAGSYEQYF; size: .; J: TRBJ2-7; V: TRBV7-6; D: .
DNA: TGTGCCAGCAGCTATCGACTAGCGGGGGAAGAGACCCAGTACTTC; CDR3: CASSYRLAGEETQYF; size: once; J: TRBJ2-5; V: TRBV7-2; D: TRBD2
DNA: TGTGCCAGCAGTTTACCCGGGGGAAACTACGAGCAGTACTTC; CDR3: CASSLPGGNYEQYF; size: once; J: TRBJ2-7; V: TRBV28; D: .
DNA: TGTGCCAGCAGCGAGGGCTCTGGGGCCAACGTCCTGACTTTC; CDR3: CASSEGSGANVLTF; size: .; J: TRBJ2-6; V: TRBV5-4; D: .
DNA: TGTGCCAGCAGTGAAACAGGTGGCAGTGCCGGCTCGCTGTTTTTT; CDR3: CASSETGGSAGSLFF; size: .; J: TRBJ2-2; V: TRBV6-1; D: .
DNA: TGTGCCACTCTGGACAGGCCTAATAGCAATCAGCCCCAGCATTTT; CDR3: CATLDRPNSNQPQHF; size: .; J: TRBJ1-5; V: TRBV6-1; D: TRBD1
DNA: TGCGCCAGCAGCCAAGATCGGTGGACAGGGGGACGGGATCTAGCCAAAAACATTCAGTACTTC; CDR3: CASSQDRWTGGRDLAKNIQYF; size: once; J: TRBJ2-4; V: TRBV4-1; D: TRBD1
DNA: TGCGCCAGCACCCCGGGGGGCTACAGGGCTCTGGGTTCCTACGAGCAGTACTTC; CDR3: CASTPGGYRALGSYEQYF; size: .; J: TRBJ2-7; V: TRBV10-1; D: .
DNA: TGTGCCAGCAGCCCTCCGGGGTTGAATGGCTACACCTTC; CDR3: CASSPPGLNGYTF; size: .; J: TRBJ1-2; V: TRBV5-6; D: .
DNA: TGTGCCAGCAGCTTAGCCACCGGACAGGGGGGAGGCTACGAGCAGTACTTC; CDR3: CASSLATGQGGGYEQYF; size: .; J: TRBJ2-7; V: TRBV7-2; D: TRBD1
DNA: TGCGCCAGCAGCACAGACAGGCTTTCTCCCCAAGAGACCCAGTACTTC; CDR3: CASSTDRLSPQETQYF; size: .; J: TRBJ2-5; V: TRBV5-1; D: .
DNA: TGTGCTAGTGGTTTGTGGGCAGGTGGCCTGATCTATGGCTACACCTTC; CDR3: CASGLWAGGLIYGYTF; size: once; J: TRBJ1-2; V: TRBV12-5; D: .
DNA: TGTGCCAGCAGTTTATCTAGGGACAGAATTTACACTGAAGCTTTCTTT; CDR3: CASSLSRDRIYTEAFF; size: .; J: TRBJ1-1; V: TRBV27; D: TRBD1
DNA: TGTGCCAGCAGTGCGATGTTGCAGGTGAACACTGAAGCTTTCTTT; CDR3: CASSAMLQVNTEAFF; size: few; J: TRBJ1-1; V: TRBV28; D: .
DNA: TGTGCCAGCAGCCAAGGGGAGCGTATCGCAGATACGCAGTATTTT; CDR3: CASSQGERIADTQYF; size: .; J: TRBJ2-3; V: TRBV4-2; D: .
DNA: TGTGCCAGCAGCAAAGGAATCGACAGTAGCAATCAGCCCCAGCATTTT; CDR3: CASSKGIDSSNQPQHF; size: .; J: TRBJ1-5; V: TRBV21-1; D: .
DNA: TGTGCCAGCAGCTTAGCGGGGGCTACTGAAGCTTTCTTT; CDR3: CASSLAGATEAFF; size: .; J: TRBJ1-1; V: TRBV7-2; D: .
DNA: TGTGCCAGCAGCTTGGCTCGGGTGAACACTGAAGCTTTCTTT; CDR3: CASSLARVNTEAFF; size: .; J: TRBJ1-1; V: TRBV5-4; D: .
DNA: TGTGCCAGCAGTGACGGGAGCTCCTCTGGGGCCAACGTCCTGACTTTC; CDR3: CASSDGSSSGANVLTF; size: .; J: TRBJ2-6; V: TRBV6-4; D: .
DNA: TGTGCCAGCAGTGGGACAGGACATAGCAATCAGCCCCAGCATTTT; CDR3: CASSGTGHSNQPQHF; size: once; J: TRBJ1-5; V: TRBV27; D: TRBD1
DNA: TGTGCCAGCAGTCCTCCGGGACAGGGTAGTGAAAAACTGTTTTTT; CDR3: CASSPPGQGSEKLFF; size: .; J: TRBJ1-4; V: TRBV2; D: TRBD1
DNA: TGTGCCAGTAGGGACCCCGGGAGGGGTGGGCGAAATCAGCCCCAGCATTTT; CDR3: CASRDPGRGGRNQPQHF; size: .; J: TRBJ1-5; V: TRBV19; D: .
DNA: TGCGCCAGCAGTCGGACAGGGAGCTATGGCTACACCTTC; CDR3: CASSRTGSYGYTF; size: few; J: TRBJ1-2; V: TRBV10-1; D: TRBD1
DNA: TGTGCCAGCAGCTCGGGACTAGCGGATTCCTACAATGAGCAGTTCTTC; CDR3: CASSSGLADSYNEQFF; size: .; J: TRBJ2-1; V: TRBV13; D: TRBD2
DNA: TGTGCCAGCAGTGGACAGGGGGGACAGCCCCAGCATTTT; CDR3: CASSGQGGQPQHF; size: .; J: TRBJ1-5; V: TRBV6-5; D: TRBD1